Presented here are 10 T cell receptor beta chains from one specimen sequenced in a study of cytomegalovirus exposure and HLA in healthy donors. This PCR relied on a set of 60 Vbeta primers and 13 Jbeta primers. Clones were sequenced by immunoSEQ multiplex PCR, and TCRdb holds only the in-frame ones, with some missing. The table includes about 160,000 clones, about 80% detected once. Source material: PBMCs. These receptors were collected from a female donor in good health and CMV-seronegative.

This clone was seen a few times. The rearrangement uses TRBV5-1 and TRBJ1-3; D ambiguous. Germline V gives CDR1 SGHRS, CDR2 YFSETQ. Trimming took off 0 bases at V and 4 bases at J, with 11 bases between the two ends. The CDR3 covers 15 residues. CDR3 sequence (DNA): TGCGCCAGCAGCTTGGTTTCGGGGTTCGGAAACACCATATATTTT. Translated: CASSLVSGFGNTIYF.

The CDR3 spells CASSAGRGEAFF. In nucleotides, the CDR3 is TGTGCCAGCAGCGCCGGGAGGGGTGAAGCTTTCTTT. The chain carries TRBV5-4 and TRBJ1-1; weak D call: TRBD1 (5 bases). There are 12 residues in the CDR3. With 4 bases removed from V and 7 bases from J, the gap between germline ends came to 11 bases. The V gene's germline CDR1 is SGHNT and CDR2 YYREEE (reference sequence). Together with reference TRBV5-4 and TRBJ1-1, the CDR3 gives the full variable domain: ETGVTQSPTHLIKTRGQQVTLRCSSQSGHNTVSWYQQALGQGPQFIFQYYREEENGRGNFPPRFSGLQFPNYSSELNVNALELDDSALYLCASSAGRGEAFFGQGTRLTVV.

The chain couples TRBV18 to TRBJ1-6, with 12 positions matching TRBD1. The CDR3 is 16 residues long. Germline CDR1 reads KGHSH; CDR2 reads LQKENI. J gave up 6 bases and V 4 bases, and 4 bases lay outside the gene matches. CDR3 coding DNA: TGTGCCAGCTCACGGGACAGGGGGCGCGTTAATTCACCCCTCCACTTT. Translated: CASSRDRGRVNSPLHF.

The chain links TRBV5-4 to TRBJ1-1; D is possibly TRBD1 (6 bases). CDR1 is SGHNT and CDR2 is YYREEE in the germline V gene (reference sequence). V lost 9 bases and J lost 1, with 16 bases in between. The CDR3 has 14 amino acids. CDR3 loop: CATYPRGGNTEAFF. CDR3 coding DNA: TGTGCCACCTACCCGAGGGGGGGGAACACTGAAGCTTTCTTT.

The CDR3 reads CASGSSGLDTQYF. For the CDR3, the DNA is TGTGCTAGTGGTTCTAGCGGCCTAGATACGCAGTATTTT. The chain joins TRBV12-5 to TRBJ2-3; TRBD2 aligns across 7 bases. CDR3 size: 13 residues. Losses at the gene ends were 4 bases for V and 5 bases for J; bases not matched to a gene: 3. Germline CDR1 LGHNT, CDR2 FRNRAP.

J is TRBJ1-2 and V is TRBV19; 8 bases are shared with TRBD1. V trimming: 5 bases; J trimming: 7 bases; junction bases outside the gene matches: 3. The CDR3 has 12 amino acids. Germline CDR1 and CDR2: LNHDA and SQIVND (reference sequence). CDR3 DNA sequence: TGTGCCAGTAGTCAGGGGGCGAGTGGCTACACCTTC. This encodes CASSQGASGYTF.

CDR3 DNA sequence: TGTGCCAGCAGGCGCTTGTTCGAGCAGTACTTC. Encoded protein: CASRRLFEQYF. The rearrangement uses TRBV2 and TRBJ2-5; no definite D call. The J call may be incorrect, as the DNA end agrees better with TRBJ2-7. Germline V gives CDR1 SNHLY, CDR2 FYNNEI. The CDR3 has 11 amino acids.

The genes are TRBV19 and TRBJ1-2, with 8 bases matching TRBD1. V lost 7 bases and J lost 4; bases outside the gene matches: 14. CDR3 size: 16 residues. Germline loops: CDR1 LNHDA, CDR2 SQIVND (reference sequence). The CDR3 protein is CASTNPDRGAGYGYTF. The CDR3, as DNA: TGTGCCAGTACCAACCCCGACAGGGGCGCTGGCTATGGCTACACCTTC.

This rearrangement joins TRBV19 to TRBJ2-5, with D unclear. Germline CDR1 LNHDA, CDR2 SQIVND (reference sequence). V was clipped by 3 bases and J by 2 bases, with 4 bases between them. CDR3 length: 12 residues. CDR3 in DNA: TGTGCCAGTAGTATCTCGCAAGAGACCCAGTACTTC. It codes for CASSISQETQYF. Using reference TRBV19 and TRBJ2-5 for the parts outside the CDR3, the full variable domain is DGGITQSPKYLFRKEGQNVTLSCEQNLNHDAMYWYRQDPGQGLRLIYYSQIVNDFQKGDIAEGYSVSREKKESFPLTVTSAQKNPTAFYLCASSISQETQYFGPGTRLLVL.

This clone appeared a few times. The V call is TRBV7-9, the J call TRBJ1-1; D remains unclear. Germline V gene sequence: CDR1 SEHNR, CDR2 FQNEAQ (reference sequence). The CDR3 has 13 amino acids. The CDR3 sequence: CAIREQPNTEAFF. The CDR3 nucleotides are TGTGCGATCCGCGAGCAACCGAACACTGAAGCTTTCTTT.